Below, 26 T cell receptor beta chains from the same sample are listed, as sequenced in a study of T cells in Graves' hyperthyroidism and ophthalmopathy. Authors of the study amplified TCR beta CDR3 regions from RNA transcripts. RT-PCR in the first round (using the HTBI primer set) targeted the TCR CDR3. Using its own MiXCR run on the multiplex PCR reads, TCRdb lists one record per CDR3 protein. The sample contains 130,000 to 150,000 distinct CDR3 sequences, roughly a fifth of which appear only once. Material for sequencing was blood. The receptors here all came from a woman aged 45-65 years with Graves' hyperthyroidism that later progressed to Graves' ophthalmopathy.

This clonotype showed up many times. This chain links TRBV7-9 with TRBJ2-7; D may be TRBD1 or TRBD2 (5 bases each). Trimming removed 4 bases at V and 2 bases at J, with 12 bases between. CDR3 length equals 14 residues. The germline V gene encodes CDR1 SEHNR and CDR2 FQNEAQ (reference sequence). CDR3: CASSSPGPPYEQYF. CDR3 bases: TGTGCCAGCAGCTCTCCGGGGCCCCCCTACGAGCAGTACTTC.

This clonotype was detected ten times or more. The chain joins TRBV30 to TRBJ2-7; 7 bases align to TRBD2. The V and J ends lost 8 bases and 2 bases, in that order; junction bases with no gene match: 12. The CDR3 consists of 14 residues. Germline CDR1 GTSNPN, CDR2 SVGIG (reference sequence). CDR3 nucleotide sequence: TGTGCCAGCCGAGCGTGGGGAGGGACCTACGAGCAGTACTTC. Protein product: CASRAWGGTYEQYF.

This chain links TRBV2 with TRBJ2-1; no firm D call. V gave up 3 bases and J gave up 0 bases, with 6 bases separating them. The CDR3 consists of 14 residues. Germline V gives CDR1 SNHLY, CDR2 FYNNEI. The CDR3 bases are TGTGCCAGCAGTGATGCGGTCTCCTACAATGAGCAGTTCTTC. Amino acids: CASSDAVSYNEQFF.

This chain uses TRBV3-1 with TRBJ1-4; 7 nucleotides agree with TRBD1. After removal of 2 bases from V and 8 bases from J, the junction contained 11 bases not matched to a gene. Germline-derived CDR1 and CDR2 are LGHDT and YNNKEL (reference sequence). The CDR3 is made up of 16 amino acids. CDR3 DNA: TGTGCCAGCAGCCAAACTACGGGACAGTATGGGGAAAAACTGTTTTTT. It encodes CASSQTTGQYGEKLFF.

In DNA form, the CDR3 reads TGCAGCGGCCAGGGGTCAGCCATGGATACGCAGTATTTT. The encoded protein is CSGQGSAMDTQYF. The genes are TRBV29-1 and TRBJ2-3, with D perhaps matching TRBD1 (6 bases). The CDR3 runs to 13 residues. Germline assignment: CDR1 SQVTM and CDR2 ANQGSEA. V was cut by 7 bases and J by 6 bases, with 17 bases left in between.

This clonotype was found many times. This sequence joins TRBV3-1 and TRBJ2-1; TRBD2 agrees at 10 bases. The germline CDR1 and CDR2 sequences are LGHDT and YNNKEL (reference sequence). V trimming: 0 bases; J trimming: 7 bases; junction bases outside the gene matches: 6. The CDR3 runs to 16 residues. The CDR3, as DNA: TGTGCCAGCAGCCAAGAACCTAGCGGGAGACCGAATGAGCAGTTCTTC. It is translated as CASSQEPSGRPNEQFF.

This clonotype occurred many times. A read error is possible here, since a much larger clone lies one base away. In nucleotides, the CDR3 is TGTGCCAGCAACCCGCGTACCGTGAACACTGAAGCTTTCTTT. It codes for CASNPRTVNTEAFF. The chain uses TRBV3-1 and TRBJ1-1; D is unresolved. From germline, CDR1 is LGHDT and CDR2 YNNKEL (reference sequence). The V end lost 7 bases, the J end lost 0 bases, and 12 bases lay between the germline ends. The CDR3 length is 14 residues.

This clonotype appeared once. The J gene is TRBJ1-2, the V gene TRBV19; no clear D. This CDR3 spans 12 amino acids. Germline lookup yields CDR1 LNHDA and CDR2 SQIVND (reference sequence). Trimming took 6 bases from V and 6 from J, leaving 11 bases between them. The DNA of the CDR3 is TGTGCCAGTAGCACCCGTGTGGATGGCTACACCTTC. Translating gives CASSTRVDGYTF.

V is TRBV12-3 or TRBV12-4 and J is TRBJ2-1; TRBD1 matches at 8 bases. The CDR3 loop spans 14 amino acids. The V gene end was trimmed by 7 bases and the J gene end by 9 bases; junction bases not matched to a gene: 11. The CDR3 DNA follows: TGTGCCAGCATTTCGGGACAGGTCCCGAGTGAGCAGTTCTTC. This sequence encodes CASISGQVPSEQFF.

This clonotype showed up just once. The chain combines TRBV13 with TRBJ2-3, with 10 bases aligning to TRBD1. This CDR3 is 16 amino acids long. J was trimmed by 4 bases and V by 4 bases; bases with no gene match: 8. In germline, CDR1 is PRHDT, CDR2 FYEKMQ (reference sequence). Written as DNA, the CDR3 is TGTGCCAGCAGCTCCGGGACAGGGGATGAGGCAGATACGCAGTATTTT. Translation gives CASSSGTGDEADTQYF.

In its sample, this clonotype was seen many times. The chain couples TRBV9 to TRBJ2-1, with TRBD2 identical over 14 bases. Germline CDR1 SGDLS, CDR2 YYNGEE. CDR3 length equals 15 residues. V shed 4 bases, J shed 8 bases, and the junction held 5 bases outside the gene matches. The CDR3 region has the DNA TGTGCCAGCAGCCCGGGACTAGCGGGAGTGGATGAGCAGTTCTTC. Encoded protein: CASSPGLAGVDEQFF.

There are a few counts of this clonotype. This chain connects TRBV7-3 to TRBJ2-2; D not certain. V was clipped by 1 base and J by 1 base, with 4 bases between them. From germline, CDR1 is SGHTA and CDR2 FQGTGA. The CDR3 is 14 amino acids. The CDR3 DNA is TGTGCCAGCAGCTTAAACTGGAACACCGGGGAGCTGTTTTTT. Protein product: CASSLNWNTGELFF.

This clonotype occurred many times. The chain uses TRBV11-1 and TRBJ2-7, with TRBD1 matching 7 bases. Looked up from germline, CDR1 is SGHAT and CDR2 is FQDESV (reference sequence). V was clipped by 5 bases and J by 5 bases; unmatched bases: 6. The CDR3 contains 13 residues. The CDR3: CASSPTGVHEQYF. CDR3 DNA: TGTGCCAGCAGCCCCACAGGGGTGCACGAGCAGTACTTC.

This sequence joins TRBV2 and TRBJ1-2; 10 positions agree with TRBD1. Losses at the gene ends were 6 bases for V and 7 bases for J; bases not matched to a gene: 5. The germline V gene has CDR1 SNHLY and CDR2 FYNNEI. The CDR3 runs to 13 residues. CDR3 nucleotide sequence: TGTGCCAGCAGGAGACAGGGGGCGTCTGGCTACACCTTC. Translated: CASRRQGASGYTF. Using reference TRBV2 and TRBJ1-2 for the parts outside the CDR3, the full variable domain is EPEVTQTPSHQVTQMGQEVILRCVPISNHLYFYWYRQILGQKVEFLVSFYNNEISEKSEIFDDQFSVERPDGSNFTLKIRSTKLEDSAMYFCASRRQGASGYTFGSGTRLTVV.

A few counts support this clonotype. The chain joins TRBV2 to TRBJ2-7, with 7 bases that match TRBD1. Germline V gene lookup returns CDR1 SNHLY and CDR2 FYNNEI. There are 14 residues in the CDR3. V dropped 7 bases and J dropped 2; count of bases not matched to a gene: 8. The chain's CDR3 is CASTLMQGAYEQYF. The DNA for the CDR3 is TGTGCCAGCACCTTAATGCAGGGGGCCTACGAGCAGTACTTC.

The sample holds a few counts of this clonotype. The chain links TRBV27 to TRBJ2-1; D might be TRBD1 (6 bases). CDR1 and CDR2 from the germline V gene are MNHEY and SMNVEV (reference sequence). The ends were cut back, 6 bases at V and 4 bases at J, with 10 bases in the middle. This CDR3 has 13 residues. CDR3: CASRRDKYNEQFF. CDR3 in DNA: TGTGCCAGCAGACGGGACAAATACAATGAGCAGTTCTTC.

Turning to this clonotype: A read error may be the cause here, since a much bigger clone is one base away. The CDR3 DNA sequence: TGCAGTGCTGGAATAGCGGGGGGGGGGGAGACCCAGTACTTC. Its protein is CSAGIAGGGETQYF. This chain joins TRBV20-1 and TRBJ2-5; 11 nucleotides line up with TRBD2. The germline V gene has CDR1 DFQATT and CDR2 SNEGSKA (reference sequence). With 5 bases clipped from V and 5 bases from J, the junction kept 7 bases outside the gene matches. The CDR3 loop spans 14 amino acids.

This clonotype was detected only a few times. The chain has TRBV5-1 and TRBJ1-4; D call uncertain. The CDR3 runs to 18 residues. V was trimmed by 2 bases and J by 0 bases, leaving 17 bases between them. Germline V CDR1 and CDR2: SGHRS, YFSETQ. The CDR3, as DNA: TGCGCCAGCAGCTTACGTTCAGTGACGAATCCAACTAATGAAAAACTGTTTTTT. It codes for CASSLRSVTNPTNEKLFF.

Ten or more counts support this clonotype. J is TRBJ1-1 and V is TRBV27, with TRBD1 matching 8 bases. The CDR3 consists of 14 residues. V lost 5 bases, J lost 4 bases, and 6 bases stayed unmatched. Germline loops: CDR1 MNHEY, CDR2 SMNVEV (reference sequence). CDR3 residues: CASSHRGGRTEAFF. CDR3 DNA: TGTGCCAGCAGTCACAGGGGGGGGCGCACTGAAGCTTTCTTT.

Many counts were recorded for this clonotype. V and J are TRBV7-8 and TRBJ2-1; possibly TRBD2 for D (6 bases). Germline V gives CDR1 SGHVS, CDR2 FQNEAQ. The CDR3 totals 14 residues. V was trimmed by 3 bases and J by 7 bases, leaving 13 bases between them. The CDR3 here is CASSFARTNNEQFF. Written as DNA, the CDR3 is TGTGCCAGCAGCTTTGCCAGGACTAATAATGAGCAGTTCTTC.

This clonotype was detected ten times or more. The chain has TRBV5-1 and TRBJ2-7; 7 bases agree with TRBD2. The germline CDR1 and CDR2 sequences are SGHRS and YFSETQ. V was pared by 2 bases and J by 4 bases, with 18 bases of the junction left unmatched. The CDR3 spans 18 residues. The CDR3 protein is CASSLRPLGAGAGYEQYF. CDR3 nucleotide sequence: TGCGCCAGCAGCTTACGACCCCTTGGGGCGGGAGCAGGGTACGAGCAGTACTTC.

This clonotype was seen repeatedly, ten times or more. The chain combines TRBV5-1 with TRBJ2-5, with 13 positions matching TRBD2. The J segment lost 5 bases and the V segment lost 4 bases, leaving 14 bases of the junction unmatched. Germline V gene sequence: CDR1 SGHRS, CDR2 YFSETQ. The CDR3 totals 18 residues. CDR3 region: CASSIGTSGDPREETQYF. The CDR3 DNA reads TGCGCCAGCAGCATAGGGACTAGCGGGGACCCTAGGGAGGAGACCCAGTACTTC.

The chain links TRBV7-9 to TRBJ2-1; tentatively, D is TRBD1 (5 bases). Per the germline V gene, CDR1 is SEHNR and CDR2 is FQNEAQ (reference sequence). Trimming cost V 4 bases and J 0 bases, with 16 bases left between them. CDR3 length equals 17 residues. Written as DNA, the CDR3 is TGTGCCAGCAGCTCCCGCTTAGACAGCAGCTCCTACAATGAGCAGTTCTTC. This translates into CASSSRLDSSSYNEQFF.

This clonotype was counted many times. The CDR3 DNA sequence: TGCAGTGCTATCAGGACAGGGGGCCGGACCGGGGAGCTGTTTTTT. Residues: CSAIRTGGRTGELFF. The genes are TRBV20-1 and TRBJ2-2; 11 nucleotides agree with TRBD1. The CDR3 totals 15 residues. Germline V CDR1 and CDR2: DFQATT, SNEGSKA (reference sequence). The V segment lost 4 bases and the J segment 5 bases; nucleotides outside the gene matches: 6.

As concerns this clonotype: This clone may be a read error of a much larger clone one base away. The chain has TRBV28 and TRBJ2-7, with 11 positions matching TRBD1. The germline V gene has CDR1 MDHEN and CDR2 SYDVKM. This CDR3 spans 15 amino acids. CDR3 sequence (DNA): TGTGCCGGCAGTCCACCCGGGACAGGGGGTTACGAGCAGTACTTC. Its translation is CAGSPPGTGGYEQYF.

This clonotype has a count of ten or more. This sequence joins TRBV11-2 and TRBJ2-1; TRBD2 is a possible D gene (5 bases). The CDR3 spans 14 residues. CDR1 is SGHAT and CDR2 is FQNNGV in the germline V gene. Trimming removed 1 base from V and 3 bases from J, with 7 bases in between. DNA of the CDR3: TGTGCCAGCAGCTTAGGGGGAGACTACAATGAGCAGTTCTTC. Protein product: CASSLGGDYNEQFF.